Listed below are T cell receptor beta chains from one sample, sequenced in a study of T cells after yellow fever vaccination. TCRdb recomputed calls from the 5' RACE reads with MiXCR, one row per CDR3 protein. The table has hundreds of thousands of distinct CDR3 sequences, over 15% seen once. The source material was PBMCs, sampled before the yellow fever booster vaccination. The receptors were gathered from a man aged 18 to 30 who received the YFV17D yellow fever vaccine. CDR3s include the opening cysteine and the closing phenylalanine or tryptophan. The order of the fields is D gene, J gene, clone size, V gene, CDR3 DNA, CDR3 protein. D genes are given only for firm matches. Clone size, where shown, is once, few, many, or a class for clones that have expanded.

d_call: -
j_call: TRBJ2-5
clone_size: -
v_call: TRBV7-2
cdr3_nt: TGTGCCAGCAGCTTAGCGGGCTCGGCCCAGTACTTC
cdr3_aa: CASSLAGSAQYF

d_call: -
j_call: TRBJ1-2
clone_size: many
v_call: TRBV5-1
cdr3_nt: TGCGCCAGCGGACCTCCGGGGAGGCTCGTTGGCTACACCTTC
cdr3_aa: CASGPPGRLVGYTF

d_call: -
j_call: TRBJ2-6
clone_size: -
v_call: TRBV6-1
cdr3_nt: TGTGCCAGCAGGGCAGGGGAAACTGGGGCCAACGTCCTGACTTTC
cdr3_aa: CASRAGETGANVLTF

d_call: -
j_call: TRBJ2-1
clone_size: few
v_call: TRBV5-1
cdr3_nt: TGCGCCAGCAGCTTGGCCCTCTTCTCCTACAATGAGCAGTTCTTC
cdr3_aa: CASSLALFSYNEQFF

d_call: TRBD1
j_call: TRBJ1-3
clone_size: -
v_call: TRBV7-2
cdr3_nt: TGTGCCAGCAGCGAGGACAGGGGATTACCGGGAAACACCATATATTTT
cdr3_aa: CASSEDRGLPGNTIYF

d_call: -
j_call: TRBJ1-6
clone_size: -
v_call: TRBV5-1
cdr3_nt: TGCGCCAGCAGCTTGGGTGAAGGGCATTCACCCCTCCACTTT
cdr3_aa: CASSLGEGHSPLHF

d_call: -
j_call: TRBJ1-6
clone_size: -
v_call: TRBV5-1
cdr3_nt: TGCGCCAGCAGCCACGGGGACATCGACTCACCCCTCCACTTT
cdr3_aa: CASSHGDIDSPLHF

d_call: -
j_call: TRBJ1-2
clone_size: -
v_call: TRBV7-3
cdr3_nt: TGTGCCAGCAGCTTAAATGGCGGGCGGCTTTATGGCTACACCTTC
cdr3_aa: CASSLNGGRLYGYTF

d_call: TRBD1
j_call: TRBJ2-3
clone_size: -
v_call: TRBV7-2
cdr3_nt: TGTGCCAGCGGCCGACAGGGGGGCACAGATACGCAGTATTTT
cdr3_aa: CASGRQGGTDTQYF

d_call: -
j_call: TRBJ2-1
clone_size: few
v_call: TRBV6-5
cdr3_nt: TGTGCCAGCAGCCATACCCTCCCGGGGAATGAGCAGTTCTTC
cdr3_aa: CASSHTLPGNEQFF

d_call: -
j_call: TRBJ2-6
clone_size: -
v_call: TRBV12-3/TRBV12-4
cdr3_nt: TGTGCCTTTCCAGGGGCCTCTGGGGCCAACGTCCTGACTTTC
cdr3_aa: CAFPGASGANVLTF